This passage covers 8 T cell receptor beta chains from one sample sequenced in a study of sequential checkpoint blockade in melanoma. Stated treatment: randomized to nivolumab then ipilimumab (arm A) or the reverse (arm B). Libraries were prepared by immunoSEQ multiplex PCR; TCRdb keeps only in-frame clonotypes and omits some of them. This table holds 15,000 or so clones, around 69% found once. This sample comprised CD8+ T cells sorted from blood (inferred from file names), obtained from a patient given nivolumab and ipilimumab in sequence. Receptor source: a human donor with melanoma.

This clone was seen more than once but under ten times. The chain uses TRBV29-1 and TRBJ2-7; tentative D call: TRBD1 (5 bases). The CDR3 runs 15 residues. Germline-derived CDR1 and CDR2 are SQVTM and ANQGSEA. Trimming removed 2 bases from V and 3 bases from J, with 17 bases in between. The CDR3 nucleotides read TGCAGCGTTGAAACCCTAAAGGGGCACAACTACGAGCAGTACTTC. Amino acids: CSVETLKGHNYEQYF.

Only a few counts were recorded for this clone. This chain connects TRBV2 to TRBJ2-7; TRBD1 agrees at 8 bases. Germline CDR1 SNHLY, CDR2 FYNNEI. Trimming at V came to 6 bases and at J to 0 bases, leaving 1 base not matched to a gene. The CDR3 is 13 amino acids. The CDR3: CASRDRGSYEQYV. The CDR3 region has the DNA TGTGCCAGCAGAGACAGGGGCTCCTACGAGCAGTACGTC.

The chain joins TRBV6-6 to TRBJ2-3; TRBD2 matches at 8 bases. V dropped 3 bases and J dropped 3; count of bases not matched to a gene: 5. Looked up from germline, CDR1 is MNHNY and CDR2 is SVGAGI (reference sequence). The CDR3 is made up of 15 amino acids. CDR3 in amino acids: CASSYPAGVTDTQYF. The CDR3 nucleotides read TGTGCCAGCAGTTATCCAGCGGGGGTTACAGATACGCAGTATTTT.

The rearrangement uses TRBV6-1 and TRBJ2-4; 8 bases are a match to TRBD1. Germline assignment: CDR1 MNHNS and CDR2 SASEGT. The CDR3 has 15 residues. Trimming at V came to 5 bases and at J to 9 bases, leaving 12 bases not matched to a gene. CDR3 DNA sequence: TGTGCCAGCAGTCAACCCAGGGGGCGCTACGGCATTCAGTACTTC. It translates to CASSQPRGRYGIQYF.

The genes are TRBV28 and TRBJ1-2; 10 bases agree with TRBD1. Trimming removed 5 bases from V and 7 bases from J; junction bases left unmatched: 4. The CDR3 has 13 amino acids. Germline V gene sequence: CDR1 MDHEN, CDR2 SYDVKM. The CDR3 DNA reads as TGTGCCAGCAGTGAGGGACAGGGGTTTGGCTACACCTTC. This codes for CASSEGQGFGYTF.

CDR3 amino acids: CASTGTGFTEAFF. DNA for the CDR3: TGTGCCAGTACCGGGACAGGTTTCACTGAAGCTTTCTTT. The chain has TRBV6-6 and TRBJ1-1; TRBD1 matches 8 bases. The trim removed 9 bases at V and 4 bases at J, leaving 7 bases unmatched. CDR3 length equals 13 residues. Germline V CDR1 and CDR2: MNHNY, SVGAGI (reference sequence).

V usage is TRBV6-1 and J usage is TRBJ1-1; 7 positions agree with TRBD1. The CDR3 sequence is 13 residues long. J gave up 7 bases and V 5 bases, and 7 bases lay outside the gene matches. CDR1 and CDR2 from the germline V gene are MNHNS and SASEGT. In DNA form, the CDR3 reads TGTGCCAGCAGTCACGGGACAGAGAGTGAAGCTTTCTTT. This sequence encodes CASSHGTESEAFF.

This chain links TRBV13 with TRBJ2-2; 7 bases fit TRBD1. The germline V gene encodes CDR1 PRHDT and CDR2 FYEKMQ (reference sequence). After removal of 5 bases from V and 0 bases from J, the junction contained 9 bases not matched to a gene. This CDR3 spans 17 amino acids. In DNA, the CDR3 is TGTGCCAGCAGCGTGAGCTCGACAGGGACGAACACCGGGGAGCTGTTTTTT. Encoded protein: CASSVSSTGTNTGELFF.